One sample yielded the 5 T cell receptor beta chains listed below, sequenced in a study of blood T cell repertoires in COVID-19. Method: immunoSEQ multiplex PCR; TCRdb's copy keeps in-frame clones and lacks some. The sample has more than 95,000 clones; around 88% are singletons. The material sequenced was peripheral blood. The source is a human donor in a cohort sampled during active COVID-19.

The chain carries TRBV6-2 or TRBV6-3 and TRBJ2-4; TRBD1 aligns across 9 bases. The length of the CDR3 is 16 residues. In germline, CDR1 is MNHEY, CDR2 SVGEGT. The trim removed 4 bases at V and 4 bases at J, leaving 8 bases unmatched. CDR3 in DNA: TGTGCCAGCAGTTCTTACGGACAGGGGCAAAAAAACATTCAGTACTTC. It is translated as CASSSYGQGQKNIQYF.

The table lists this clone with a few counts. CDR3 residues: CASSLVPGQGTEQYF. CDR3 bases: TGTGCCAGCAGCTTAGTTCCGGGACAGGGTACCGAGCAGTACTTC. J is TRBJ2-7 and V is TRBV7-9; 9 nucleotides line up with TRBD1. This CDR3 comprises 15 residues. The V and J ends lost 1 base and 6 bases, in that order; junction bases with no gene match: 7. The germline CDR1 and CDR2 sequences are SEHNR and FQNEAQ (reference sequence).

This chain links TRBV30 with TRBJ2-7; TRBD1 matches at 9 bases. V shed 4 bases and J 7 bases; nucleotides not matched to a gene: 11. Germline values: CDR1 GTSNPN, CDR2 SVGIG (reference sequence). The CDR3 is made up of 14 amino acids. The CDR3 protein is CAWNRDRVTGEQYF. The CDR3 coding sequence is TGTGCCTGGAACCGGGACAGGGTAACGGGGGAGCAGTACTTC. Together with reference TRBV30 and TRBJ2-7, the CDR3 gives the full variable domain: SQTIHQWPATLVQPVGSPLSLECTVEGTSNPNLYWYRQAAGRGLQLLFYSVGIGQISSEVPQNLSASRPQDRQFILSSKKLLLSDSGFYLCAWNRDRVTGEQYFGPGTRLTVT.

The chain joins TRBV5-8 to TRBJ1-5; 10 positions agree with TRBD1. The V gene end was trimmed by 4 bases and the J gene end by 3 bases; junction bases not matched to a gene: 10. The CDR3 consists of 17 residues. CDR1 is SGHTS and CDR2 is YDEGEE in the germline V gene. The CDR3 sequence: CASSPGTGANSNQPQHF. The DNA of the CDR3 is TGTGCCAGCAGCCCCGGGACAGGGGCTAACTCCAATCAGCCCCAGCATTTT.

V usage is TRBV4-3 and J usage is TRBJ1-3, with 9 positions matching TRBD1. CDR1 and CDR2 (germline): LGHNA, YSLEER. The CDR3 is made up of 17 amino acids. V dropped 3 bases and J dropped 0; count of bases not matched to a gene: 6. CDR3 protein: CASSHERGQGSGNTIYF. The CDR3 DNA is TGCGCCAGCAGCCATGAAAGGGGACAGGGCTCTGGAAACACCATATATTTT.